The clone carrying this TCR beta chain was seen many times. Its antigen is unidentified. By quantitative 5'-RACE with molecular barcodes, the TCR beta libraries were made. TCRdb re-derived calls from the 5' RACE reads in MiXCR, one entry per CDR3 protein. The sample has about 500,000 distinct CDR3 sequences, approximately 5% seen once. Per the germline V gene, CDR1 is DFQATT and CDR2 is SNEGSKA (reference sequence). CDR3 length: 12 amino acids. V gave up 3 bases and J gave up 2 bases, with 6 bases separating them. This entry is derived from a study of CD8 T cells in ankylosing spondylitis. Notes on the study in general: What appeared characteristic of ankylosing spondylitis blood was a TCR beta motif of eight highly homologous variants.

V is TRBV20-1 and J is TRBJ2-3, with D uncertain. Sequencing was performed on blood, either unsorted or a sorted T cell fraction (not recorded which). The receptor comes from a male donor with ankylosing spondylitis. The CDR3 region has the DNA TGCAGTGCTAGCGGGCCCACAGATACGCAGTATTTT. Residues: CSASGPTDTQYF.